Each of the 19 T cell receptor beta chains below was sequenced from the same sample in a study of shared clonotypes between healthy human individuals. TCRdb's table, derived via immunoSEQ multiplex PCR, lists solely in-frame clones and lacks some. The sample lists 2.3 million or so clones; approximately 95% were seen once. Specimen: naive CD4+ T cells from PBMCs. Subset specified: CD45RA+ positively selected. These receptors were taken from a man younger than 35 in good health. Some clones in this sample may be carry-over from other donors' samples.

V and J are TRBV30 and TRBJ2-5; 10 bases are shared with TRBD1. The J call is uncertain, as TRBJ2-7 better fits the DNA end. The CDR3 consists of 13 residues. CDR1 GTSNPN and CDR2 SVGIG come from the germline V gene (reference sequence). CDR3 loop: CAWSPDRGYEQYF. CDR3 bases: TGTGCCTGGAGTCCGGACAGGGGGTACGAGCAGTACTTC.

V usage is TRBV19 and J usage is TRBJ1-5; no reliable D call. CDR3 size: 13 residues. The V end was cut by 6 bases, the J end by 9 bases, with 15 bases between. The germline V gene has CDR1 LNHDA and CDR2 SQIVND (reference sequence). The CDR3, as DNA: TGTGCCAGTAGGGTTTCGCCTCTGAGGCCCCAGCATTTT. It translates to CASRVSPLRPQHF.

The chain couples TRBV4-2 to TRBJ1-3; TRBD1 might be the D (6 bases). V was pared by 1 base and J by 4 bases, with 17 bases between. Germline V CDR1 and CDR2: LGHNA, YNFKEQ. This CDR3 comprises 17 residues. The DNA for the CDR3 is TGTGCCAGCAGCCAAGGGGACATGGGAGAGGTCGGAAACACCATATATTTT. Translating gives CASSQGDMGEVGNTIYF.

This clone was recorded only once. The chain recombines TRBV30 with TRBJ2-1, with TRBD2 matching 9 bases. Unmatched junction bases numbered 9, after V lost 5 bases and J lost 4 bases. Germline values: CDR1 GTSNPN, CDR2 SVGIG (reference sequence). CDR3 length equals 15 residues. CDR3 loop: CAWAPGTSSYNEQFF. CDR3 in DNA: TGTGCCTGGGCTCCCGGGACTAGCAGTTACAATGAGCAGTTCTTC.

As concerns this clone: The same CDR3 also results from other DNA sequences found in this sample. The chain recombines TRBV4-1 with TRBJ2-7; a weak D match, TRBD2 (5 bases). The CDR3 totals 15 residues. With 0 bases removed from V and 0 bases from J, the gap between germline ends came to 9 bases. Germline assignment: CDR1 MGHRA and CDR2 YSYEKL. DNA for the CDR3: TGCGCCAGCAGCCAAGATCGTGGGAGCTCCTACGAGCAGTACTTC. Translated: CASSQDRGSSYEQYF.

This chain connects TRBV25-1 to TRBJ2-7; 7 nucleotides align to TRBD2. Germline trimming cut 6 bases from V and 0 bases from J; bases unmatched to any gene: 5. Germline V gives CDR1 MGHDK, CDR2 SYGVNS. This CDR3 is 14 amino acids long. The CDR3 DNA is TGTGCCAGCAGCTGGCTAGCGGACTCCTACGAGCAGTACTTC. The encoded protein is CASSWLADSYEQYF.

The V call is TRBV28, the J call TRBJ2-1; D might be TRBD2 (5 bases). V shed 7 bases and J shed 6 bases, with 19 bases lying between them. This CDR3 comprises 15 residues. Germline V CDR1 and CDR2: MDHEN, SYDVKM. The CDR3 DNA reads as TGTGCCAGCACAACACCCCGCCGGGGAAGCAATGAGCAGTTCTTC. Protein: CASTTPRRGSNEQFF.

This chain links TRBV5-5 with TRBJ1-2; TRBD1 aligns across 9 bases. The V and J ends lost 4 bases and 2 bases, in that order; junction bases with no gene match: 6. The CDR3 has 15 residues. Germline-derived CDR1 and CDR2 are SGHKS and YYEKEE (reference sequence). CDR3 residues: CASSQAGQGNYGYTF. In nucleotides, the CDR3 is TGTGCCAGCAGCCAGGCCGGACAGGGGAACTATGGCTACACCTTC.

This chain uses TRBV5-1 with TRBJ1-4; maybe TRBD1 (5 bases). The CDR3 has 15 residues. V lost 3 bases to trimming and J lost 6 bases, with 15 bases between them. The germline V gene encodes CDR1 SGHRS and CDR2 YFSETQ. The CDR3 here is CASSWTSSGDEKLFF. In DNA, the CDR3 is TGCGCCAGCAGCTGGACATCGAGCGGGGATGAAAAACTGTTTTTT.

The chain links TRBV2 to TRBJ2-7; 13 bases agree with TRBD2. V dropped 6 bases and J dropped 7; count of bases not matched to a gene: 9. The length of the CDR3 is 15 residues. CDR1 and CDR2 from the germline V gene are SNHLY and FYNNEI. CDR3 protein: CASSALLAGGGEQYF. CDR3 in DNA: TGTGCCAGCAGCGCCTTACTAGCGGGAGGGGGGGAGCAGTACTTC.

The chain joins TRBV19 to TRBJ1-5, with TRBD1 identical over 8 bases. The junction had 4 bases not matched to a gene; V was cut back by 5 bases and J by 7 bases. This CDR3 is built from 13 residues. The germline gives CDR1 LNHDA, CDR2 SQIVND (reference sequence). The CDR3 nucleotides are TGTGCCAGTAGTCAGGGGGCCGGGCAGCCCCAGCATTTT. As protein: CASSQGAGQPQHF.

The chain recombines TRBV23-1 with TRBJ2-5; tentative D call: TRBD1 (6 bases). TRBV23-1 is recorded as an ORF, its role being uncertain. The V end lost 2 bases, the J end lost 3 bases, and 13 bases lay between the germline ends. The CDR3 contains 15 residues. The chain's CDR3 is CASSQMGTLKETQYF. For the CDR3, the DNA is TGCGCCAGCAGTCAAATGGGGACACTTAAAGAGACCCAGTACTTC.

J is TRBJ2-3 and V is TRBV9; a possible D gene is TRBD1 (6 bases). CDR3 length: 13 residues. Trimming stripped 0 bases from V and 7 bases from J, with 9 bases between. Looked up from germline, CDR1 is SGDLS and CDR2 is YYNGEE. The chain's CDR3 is CASSVGDRYTQYF. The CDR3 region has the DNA TGTGCCAGCAGCGTAGGAGACAGGTATACGCAGTATTTT.

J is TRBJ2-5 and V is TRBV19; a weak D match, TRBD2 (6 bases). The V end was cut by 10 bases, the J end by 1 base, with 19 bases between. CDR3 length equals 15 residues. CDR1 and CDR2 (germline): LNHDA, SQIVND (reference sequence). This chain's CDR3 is CATETLQGGQETQYF. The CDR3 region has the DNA TGTGCCACCGAGACCCTCCAGGGAGGCCAAGAGACCCAGTACTTC.

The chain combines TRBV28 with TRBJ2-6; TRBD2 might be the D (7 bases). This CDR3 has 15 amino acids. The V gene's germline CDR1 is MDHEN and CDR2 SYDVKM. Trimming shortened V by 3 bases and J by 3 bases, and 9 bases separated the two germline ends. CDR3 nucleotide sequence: TGTGCCAGCAGTTTCGGGGGGCGTGGGGCCAACGTCCTGACTTTC. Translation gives CASSFGGRGANVLTF.

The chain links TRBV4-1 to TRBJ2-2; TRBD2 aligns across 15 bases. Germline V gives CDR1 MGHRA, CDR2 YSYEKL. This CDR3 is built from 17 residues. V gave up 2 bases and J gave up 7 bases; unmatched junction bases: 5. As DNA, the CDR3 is TGCGCCAGCAGCCAACCTCGGGGACTAGCGGGAGGCGGGGAGCTGTTTTTT. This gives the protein CASSQPRGLAGGGELFF.

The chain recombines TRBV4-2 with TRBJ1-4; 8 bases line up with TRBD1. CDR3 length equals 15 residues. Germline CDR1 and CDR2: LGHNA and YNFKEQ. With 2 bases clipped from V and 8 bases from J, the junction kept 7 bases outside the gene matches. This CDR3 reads CASSQPQGGREKLFF. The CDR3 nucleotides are TGTGCCAGCAGCCAACCACAGGGGGGGAGGGAAAAACTGTTTTTT.

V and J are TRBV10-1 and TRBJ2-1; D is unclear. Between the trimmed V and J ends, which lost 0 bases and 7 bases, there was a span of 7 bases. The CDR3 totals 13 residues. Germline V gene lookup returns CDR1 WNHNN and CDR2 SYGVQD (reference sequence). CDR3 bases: TGCGCCAGCAGTGAGTCGACTCGGAATGAGCAGTTCTTC. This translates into CASSESTRNEQFF.

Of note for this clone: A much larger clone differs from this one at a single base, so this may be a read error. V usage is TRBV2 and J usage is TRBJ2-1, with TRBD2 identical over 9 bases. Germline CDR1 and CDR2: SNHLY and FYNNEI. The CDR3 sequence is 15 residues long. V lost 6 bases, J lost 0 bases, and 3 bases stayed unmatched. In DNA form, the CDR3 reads TGTGCCAGCAGCGGTAGCGGGAGCTCCTACAATGAGCAGTTCTTC. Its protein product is CASSGSGSSYNEQFF.